The 21 T cell receptor beta chains reported below all come from one sample, sequenced in a study of graft-versus-host responses after intestinal transplantation listed by TCRdb under 2021. Libraries were built with the immunoSEQ multiplex PCR assay. TCRdb mirrors the immuneACCESS table, restricted to in-frame sequences. Some clones are absent from its copies; in checked studies, under half trace to an unresolved V gene, and the reason for the others is unknown. The sample contains fewer than 75,000 clones, 85% to 90% of them found a single time. The top ten clones comprise around 1.5% of the sample. This specimen was PBMCs, taken 26 days after transplant. All receptors derive from a human patient who received an intestinal transplant, so some T cells may come from the graft donor.

This sequence joins TRBV15 and TRBJ2-7; TRBD2 matches at 10 bases. J was trimmed by 6 bases and V by 3 bases; bases with no gene match: 8. Germline V CDR1 and CDR2: LNHNV, YYDKDF (reference sequence). The CDR3 totals 15 residues. This CDR3 is CATSSGASGSREQYF. The CDR3, as DNA: TGTGCCACCAGCAGCGGGGCTAGCGGGAGTCGCGAGCAGTACTTC.

This clone was seen a single time. This chain links TRBV25-1 with TRBJ2-1; D is ambiguous. The V end lost 6 bases, the J end lost 4 bases, and 19 bases lay between the germline ends. The CDR3 has 16 amino acids. CDR1 is MGHDK and CDR2 is SYGVNS in the germline V gene. CDR3 protein: CASSSGTLMRYNEQFF. DNA of the CDR3: TGTGCCAGCAGCTCAGGCACCCTCATGAGATACAATGAGCAGTTCTTC.

The gene calls are TRBV29-1 and TRBJ1-3; D not resolved. The CDR3 has 12 amino acids. Germline V gene data show CDR1 as SQVTM and CDR2 as ANQGSEA. With 5 bases removed from V and 2 bases from J, the gap between germline ends came to 7 bases. The DNA for the CDR3 is TGCAGCGTTCAAGTTACTGGAAACACCATATATTTT. The encoded protein is CSVQVTGNTIYF.

The chain recombines TRBV5-6 with TRBJ2-1; 8 bases match TRBD1. V trimming: 4 bases; J trimming: 5 bases; junction bases outside the gene matches: 2. This CDR3 comprises 13 residues. Germline CDR1 is SGHDT and CDR2 is YYEEEE. CDR3 nucleotide sequence: TGTGCCAGCAGCCCGGACAGGGACAATGAGCAGTTCTTC. Its translation is CASSPDRDNEQFF.

This clone was counted between two and nine times. This chain joins TRBV28 and TRBJ2-1; 10 nucleotides agree with TRBD1. V shed 1 base and J 7 bases; nucleotides not matched to a gene: 10. Germline V gene lookup returns CDR1 MDHEN and CDR2 SYDVKM. The length of the CDR3 is 17 residues. CDR3: CASSLFRGTGATNEQFF. In DNA, the CDR3 is TGTGCCAGCAGTTTATTCAGGGGGACAGGGGCAACGAATGAGCAGTTCTTC.

The chain has TRBV13 and TRBJ2-1; D is unresolved. The length of the CDR3 is 14 residues. The germline V gene encodes CDR1 PRHDT and CDR2 FYEKMQ (reference sequence). V lost 4 bases and J lost 6, with 13 bases in between. The CDR3 sequence is CASSSPSVVNEQFF. The CDR3 coding sequence is TGTGCCAGCAGCTCCCCATCAGTCGTCAATGAGCAGTTCTTC.

The rearrangement links TRBV7-2 to TRBJ2-3; TRBD2 matches 10 bases. From germline, CDR1 is SGHTA and CDR2 FQGNSA. The CDR3 totals 18 residues. V dropped 5 bases and J dropped 2; count of bases not matched to a gene: 13. The CDR3 nucleotides read TGTGCCAGCAGCCCACATGGACCAGCGGGGGGGGTCACAGATACGCAGTATTTT. Translated, it gives CASSPHGPAGGVTDTQYF.

This chain uses TRBV4-2 with TRBJ2-7; 10 nucleotides align to TRBD2. The germline gives CDR1 LGHNA, CDR2 YNFKEQ. Trimming at V came to 0 bases and at J to 6 bases, leaving 5 bases not matched to a gene. The CDR3 is 15 amino acids. CDR3: CASSQDGLAGAEQYF. In nucleotides, the CDR3 is TGTGCCAGCAGCCAAGATGGGCTAGCGGGGGCCGAGCAGTACTTC.

The chain uses TRBV20-1 and TRBJ1-2; D unresolved. The CDR3 length is 8 residues. V lost 8 bases and J lost 8, with 6 bases in between. The germline gives CDR1 DFQATT, CDR2 SNEGSKA (reference sequence). The CDR3 region is CSPRGYTF. The CDR3 DNA follows: TGCAGTCCACGGGGCTACACCTTC.

The genes are TRBV4-1 and TRBJ1-5, with a tentative D call TRBD1 (5 bases). The CDR3 is made up of 15 amino acids. Trimming stripped 0 bases from V and 7 bases from J, with 13 bases between. Germline CDR1 reads MGHRA; CDR2 reads YSYEKL. CDR3 bases: TGCGCCAGCAGCCAAGATATGTGGCCAGGGCAGCCCCAGCATTTT. The encoded protein is CASSQDMWPGQPQHF.

The chain carries TRBV28 and TRBJ2-1, with 7 bases lining up with TRBD2. V gave up 3 bases and J gave up 6 bases; unmatched junction bases: 5. This CDR3 region has 14 residues. Germline V gives CDR1 MDHEN, CDR2 SYDVKM. The CDR3, as DNA: TGTGCCAGCAGTTTGCGGGAGACCGGCAATGAGCAGTTCTTC. Residues: CASSLRETGNEQFF.

The chain has TRBV4-1 and TRBJ2-7, with 7 bases that match TRBD2. Germline values: CDR1 MGHRA, CDR2 YSYEKL. V trimming: 2 bases; J trimming: 3 bases; junction bases outside the gene matches: 10. CDR3 length: 16 residues. As DNA, the CDR3 is TGCGCCAGCAGCCAATTCCTCGGGGGGACGGGCTACGAGCAGTACGTC. The encoded protein is CASSQFLGGTGYEQYV.

The chain's CDR3 is CASSRTSGAYEQYF. As DNA, the CDR3 is TGTGCCAGTAGTAGGACTAGCGGGGCCTACGAGCAGTACTTC. V gene TRBV19 combines with J gene TRBJ2-7; 12 nucleotides align to TRBD2. Germline V CDR1 and CDR2: LNHDA, SQIVND (reference sequence). This CDR3 has 14 residues. The V and J ends lost 4 bases and 2 bases, in that order; junction bases with no gene match: 0.

V is TRBV7-2 and J is TRBJ1-5; no firm D call. The CDR3 length is 13 residues. Germline V gene lookup returns CDR1 SGHTA and CDR2 FQGNSA. Trimming left V 4 bases short and J 3 bases short, with 7 bases between. CDR3 protein: CASSSQANQPQHF. The CDR3 coding sequence is TGTGCCAGCAGCTCCCAGGCCAATCAGCCCCAGCATTTT.

The V call is TRBV9, the J call TRBJ2-6; the D is unclear. The CDR3 is 18 amino acids. V was shortened by 0 bases and J by 0 bases, with 13 bases between the two germline ends. Per germline, CDR1 SGDLS and CDR2 YYNGEE. The CDR3 nucleotides are TGTGCCAGCAGCGTAGATCATCAGGCCAGCTCTGGGGCCAACGTCCTGACTTTC. This encodes CASSVDHQASSGANVLTF.

This sequence joins TRBV6-5 and TRBJ1-1; D may be TRBD1 (6 bases). The ends were cut back, 0 bases at V and 4 bases at J, with 12 bases in the middle. The CDR3 covers 15 residues. From germline, CDR1 is MNHEY and CDR2 SVGAGI. As DNA, the CDR3 is TGTGCCAGCAGTTACTCGGGGGGCGGGGGCACTGAAGCTTTCTTT. Its translation: CASSYSGGGGTEAFF.

The chain links TRBV10-1 to TRBJ1-2, with unresolved D. CDR1 WNHNN and CDR2 SYGVQD come from the germline V gene (reference sequence). Trimming removed 2 bases at V and 4 bases at J, with 8 bases between. The CDR3 sequence is 13 residues long. CDR3 DNA: TGCGCCAGCAGTGAGGTCTCCAGCTATGGCTACACCTTC. The encoded protein is CASSEVSSYGYTF.

The chain uses TRBV7-6 and TRBJ2-1; 8 nucleotides match TRBD2. Germline V lookup: CDR1 SGHVS, CDR2 FNYEAQ. Unmatched junction bases numbered 12, after V lost 2 bases and J lost 3 bases. This CDR3 comprises 18 residues. CDR3 nucleotide sequence: TGTGCCAGCAGCTTAACAGCGGGAGAAGGTGTTGGCTACAATGAGCAGTTCTTC. Translated, it gives CASSLTAGEGVGYNEQFF.

The chain links TRBV19 to TRBJ2-7; 11 nucleotides line up with TRBD1. The trim removed 5 bases at V and 3 bases at J, leaving 3 bases unmatched. The CDR3 is 14 residues long. Germline loops: CDR1 LNHDA, CDR2 SQIVND (reference sequence). The CDR3 bases are TGTGCCAGTAGTGCCGGGACAGGGGGCTACGAGCAGTACTTC. Translated: CASSAGTGGYEQYF.

The CDR3 is CASSVKGLIQETQYF. The CDR3 coding sequence is TGTGCCAGCAGTGTGAAGGGGCTTATACAAGAGACCCAGTACTTC. The chain links TRBV6-1 to TRBJ2-5; perhaps TRBD1 as D (5 bases). Germline CDR1 MNHNS, CDR2 SASEGT. Deletions cut 4 bases from V and 2 bases from J, with 14 bases between. This CDR3 spans 15 amino acids.

V and J are TRBV4-1 and TRBJ1-2, with 7 bases that match TRBD1. Per the germline V gene, CDR1 is MGHRA and CDR2 is YSYEKL. The V and J ends lost 3 bases and 2 bases, in that order; junction bases with no gene match: 12. This CDR3 is 17 amino acids long. The CDR3 region is CASSHNRDRALNYGYTF. The CDR3 DNA is TGCGCCAGCAGCCACAACCGGGACAGAGCGTTGAACTATGGCTACACCTTC.